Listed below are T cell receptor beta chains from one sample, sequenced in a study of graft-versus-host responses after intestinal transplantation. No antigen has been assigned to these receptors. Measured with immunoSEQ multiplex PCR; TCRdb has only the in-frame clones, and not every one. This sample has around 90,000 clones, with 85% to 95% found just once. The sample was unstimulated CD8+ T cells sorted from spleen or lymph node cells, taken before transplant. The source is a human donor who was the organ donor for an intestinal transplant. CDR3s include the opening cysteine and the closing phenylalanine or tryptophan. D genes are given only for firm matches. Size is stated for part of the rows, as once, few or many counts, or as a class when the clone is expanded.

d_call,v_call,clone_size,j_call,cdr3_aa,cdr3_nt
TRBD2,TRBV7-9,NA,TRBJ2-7,CASSTGLAGGRTMYEQYF,TGTGCCAGCAGCACCGGACTAGCGGGAGGGCGCACTATGTACGAGCAGTACTTC
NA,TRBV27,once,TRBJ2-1,CASSPNAYNEQFF,TGTGCCAGCAGCCCAAATGCCTACAATGAGCAGTTCTTC
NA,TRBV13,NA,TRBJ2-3,CASSPGHLSRTDTQYF,TGTGCCAGCAGCCCGGGACACCTATCCCGCACAGATACGCAGTATTTT
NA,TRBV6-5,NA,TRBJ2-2,CASSSTGPRELFF,TGTGCCAGCAGTTCTACAGGGCCCCGGGAGCTGTTTTTT
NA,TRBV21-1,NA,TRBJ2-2,CASSNGKDTGELFF,TGTGCCAGCAGCAACGGGAAGGACACCGGGGAGCTGTTTTTT
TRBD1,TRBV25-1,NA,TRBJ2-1,CASSEGLGTGGSDEQFF,TGTGCCAGCAGTGAAGGGTTAGGGACAGGGGGCTCGGATGAGCAGTTCTTC
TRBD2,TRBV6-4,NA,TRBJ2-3,CASSEAGSEADTQYF,TGTGCCAGCAGTGAAGCGGGGAGCGAGGCAGATACGCAGTATTTT
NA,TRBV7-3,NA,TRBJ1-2,CASSPKRLRGDYGYTF,TGTGCCAGCAGCCCGAAGCGGCTCAGGGGCGATTATGGCTACACCTTC
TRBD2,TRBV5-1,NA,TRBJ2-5,CASSPSAGVETQYF,TGCGCCAGCAGCCCGTCAGCGGGAGTAGAGACCCAGTACTTC
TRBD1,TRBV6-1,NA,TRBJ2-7,CASSEMGQGYEQYF,TGTGCCAGCAGTGAAATGGGACAGGGGTACGAGCAGTACTTC
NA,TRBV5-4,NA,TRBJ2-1,CASSPVIGSGQFF,TGTGCCAGCAGCCCGGTGATAGGGAGCGGGCAGTTCTTC
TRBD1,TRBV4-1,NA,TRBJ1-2,CASSLGTDYTF,TGCGCCAGCAGCCTAGGGACAGACTACACCTTC
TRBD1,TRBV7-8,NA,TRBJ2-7,CASSLGQGREQYF,TGTGCCAGCAGTCTGGGACAGGGACGCGAGCAGTACTTC
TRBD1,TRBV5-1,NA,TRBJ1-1,CASGTGTENTEAFF,TGCGCCAGCGGAACCGGGACAGAGAACACTGAAGCTTTCTTT
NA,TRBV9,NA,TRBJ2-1,CASSETEYNEQFF,TGTGCCAGCAGTGAGACAGAATACAATGAGCAGTTCTTC
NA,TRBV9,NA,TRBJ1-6,CASSVGGSSYNSPLHF,TGTGCCAGCAGCGTGGGGGGGAGCTCCTATAATTCACCCCTCCACTTT
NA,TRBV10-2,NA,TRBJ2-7,CASDPGQPYEQYF,TGCGCCAGCGATCCCGGACAGCCCTACGAGCAGTACTTC
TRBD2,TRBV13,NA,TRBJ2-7,CASSLLGEGIAPTTPEQYF,TGTGCCAGCAGCTTATTAGGGGAGGGAATTGCCCCCACTACCCCCGAGCAGTACTTC
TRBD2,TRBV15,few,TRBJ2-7,CATSRENSGVYEQYF,TGTGCCACCAGCAGAGAGAATAGCGGGGTCTACGAGCAGTACTTC
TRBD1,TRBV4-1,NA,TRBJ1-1,CASSQAQGDGAEAFF,TGCGCCAGCAGCCAAGCCCAGGGGGATGGAGCTGAAGCTTTCTTT
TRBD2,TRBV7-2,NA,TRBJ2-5,CASSFPGTSGRGETQYF,TGTGCCAGCAGCTTCCCCGGGACTAGCGGGAGAGGGGAGACCCAGTACTTC
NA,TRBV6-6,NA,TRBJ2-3,CASSPLQDSTDTQYF,TGTGCCAGCAGTCCCCTACAGGATAGCACAGATACGCAGTATTTT
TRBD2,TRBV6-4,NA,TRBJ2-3,CASSPPGLAGVYDTQYF,TGTGCCAGCAGTCCCCCGGGACTAGCGGGAGTATACGATACGCAGTATTTT
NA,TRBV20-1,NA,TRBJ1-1,CSARGAPGAFF,TGCAGTGCTAGAGGAGCCCCGGGGGCTTTCTTT
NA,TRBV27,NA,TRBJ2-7,CASSFTGSSYEQYF,TGTGCCAGCAGTTTTACAGGGTCGTCCTACGAGCAGTACTTC
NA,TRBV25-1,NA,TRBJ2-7,CASSERGEGYEQYF,TGTGCCAGCAGTGAACGGGGTGAAGGGTACGAGCAGTACTTC
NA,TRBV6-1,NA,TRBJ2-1,CASSPGDHPYNEQFF,TGTGCCAGCAGTCCGGGGGACCACCCCTACAATGAGCAGTTCTTC
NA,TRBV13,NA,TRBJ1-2,CASSLGRGDGYTF,TGTGCCAGCAGCTTAGGGCGGGGCGATGGCTACACCTTC
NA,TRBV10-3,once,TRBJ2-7,CASSSSDEQYF,TGTGCCAGCTCTAGCTCCGACGAGCAGTACTTC
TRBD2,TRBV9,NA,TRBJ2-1,CASSVETSVNEQFF,TGTGCCAGCAGCGTTGAGACTAGCGTCAATGAGCAGTTCTTC
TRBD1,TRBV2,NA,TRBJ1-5,CASSEGWDRSMWDSNQPQHF,TGTGCCAGCAGTGAAGGGTGGGACAGGTCGATGTGGGATAGCAATCAGCCCCAGCATTTT
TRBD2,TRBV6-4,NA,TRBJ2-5,CASSDRGTSGRGRDGETQYF,TGTGCCAGCAGTGACCGTGGGACTAGCGGGAGAGGGCGGGATGGGGAGACCCAGTACTTC
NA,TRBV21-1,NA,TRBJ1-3,CASSKGSGRQGFADTIYF,TGTGCCAGCAGCAAAGGGTCTGGAAGACAGGGTTTTGCGGACACCATATATTTT
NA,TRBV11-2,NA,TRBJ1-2,CASSTWGLYGYTF,TGTGCCAGCAGCACCTGGGGGCTTTATGGCTACACCTTC
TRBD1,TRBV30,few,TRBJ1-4,CAWSGTGGSEKLFF,TGTGCCTGGAGTGGAACAGGGGGAAGTGAAAAACTGTTTTTT
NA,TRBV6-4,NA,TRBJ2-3,CASRYTDTQYF,TGTGCCAGCAGGTACACAGATACGCAGTATTTT
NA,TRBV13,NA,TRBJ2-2,CASSLVGATTGELFF,TGTGCCAGCAGCTTAGTGGGGGCGACCACCGGGGAGCTGTTTTTT
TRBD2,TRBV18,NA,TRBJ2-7,CASSPILTSGTYEQYF,TGTGCCAGCTCACCAATCCTCACTAGCGGGACCTACGAGCAGTACTTC
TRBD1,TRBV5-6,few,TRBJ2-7,CASSLLVIPGTGYEQYF,TGTGCCAGCAGCTTGTTGGTGATTCCCGGGACAGGCTACGAGCAGTACTTC
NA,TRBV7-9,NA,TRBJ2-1,CASSLVYPWGFPFDEQFF,TGTGCCAGCAGCTTAGTATATCCTTGGGGCTTCCCTTTCGATGAGCAGTTCTTC
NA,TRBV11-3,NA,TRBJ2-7,CASSSSYEQYF,TGTGCCAGCAGCTCATCCTACGAGCAGTACTTC
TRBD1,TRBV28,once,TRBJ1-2,CASSLDRGELGYGYAF,TGTGCCAGCAGTCTGGACAGGGGGGAGTTGGGGTATGGCTACGCCTTC
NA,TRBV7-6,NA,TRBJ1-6,CASSLDRNSPLHF,TGTGCCAGCAGCTTAGATCGGAATTCACCCCTCCACTTT
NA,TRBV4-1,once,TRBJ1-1,CASSQLYTEAFF,TGCGCCAGCAGCCAACTTTATACTGAAGCTTTCTTT
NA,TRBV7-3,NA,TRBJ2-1,CASSTGADNEQFF,TGTGCCAGCAGCACTGGCGCGGACAATGAGCAGTTCTTC
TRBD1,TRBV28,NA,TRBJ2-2,CASSSQTGTGENTGELFF,TGTGCCAGCAGTTCCCAAACCGGGACAGGGGAGAACACCGGGGAGCTGTTTTTT
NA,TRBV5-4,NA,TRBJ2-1,CASSLGHLTGDSYNEQFF,TGTGCCAGCAGCTTGGGACACCTTACAGGTGACTCCTACAATGAGCAGTTCTTC
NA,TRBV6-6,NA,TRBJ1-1,CASSTSAGVGTEAFF,TGTGCCAGCAGCACCTCAGCAGGGGTCGGCACTGAAGCTTTCTTT
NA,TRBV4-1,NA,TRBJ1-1,CASSQNHRVGNTEAFF,TGCGCCAGCAGCCAAAATCACAGGGTGGGGAACACTGAAGCTTTCTTT